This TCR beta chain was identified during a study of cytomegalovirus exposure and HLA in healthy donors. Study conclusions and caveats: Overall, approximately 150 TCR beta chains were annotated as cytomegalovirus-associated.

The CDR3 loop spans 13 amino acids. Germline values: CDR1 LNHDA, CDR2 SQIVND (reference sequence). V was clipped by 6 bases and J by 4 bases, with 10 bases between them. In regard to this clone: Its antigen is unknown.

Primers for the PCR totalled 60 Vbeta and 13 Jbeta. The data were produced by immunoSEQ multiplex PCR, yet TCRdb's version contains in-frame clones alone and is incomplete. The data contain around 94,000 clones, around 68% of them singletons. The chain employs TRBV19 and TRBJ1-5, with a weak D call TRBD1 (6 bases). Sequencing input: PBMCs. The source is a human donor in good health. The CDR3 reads CASRTTGNQPQHF. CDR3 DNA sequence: TGTGCCAGTAGGACTACAGGGAATCAGCCCCAGCATTTT.